This T cell receptor beta chain was found in a study of blood T cell repertoires in COVID-19. Study at large: Specimens from acute and convalescent COVID-19 originated in the United States, Italy and Spain.

Sequencing was performed with immunoSEQ multiplex PCR; in TCRdb, only in-frame clones are kept and a portion is missing. The data contain about 68,000 clones, more than 85% of them singletons. V was clipped by 1 base and J by 1 base, with 8 bases between them. CDR1 and CDR2 from the germline V gene are SGHDN and FVKESK. The length of the CDR3 is 15 residues. The TCR sequence derives from a man between 35 and 55 years old with COVID-19, enrolled during active disease. The J gene is TRBJ2-1, the V gene TRBV14; a possible D gene is TRBD2 (6 bases). The sequencing input was peripheral blood. The CDR3 DNA reads TGTGCCAGCAGCCAAGCGGGGGTATCCTACAATGAGCAGTTCTTC. Amino acids: CASSQAGVSYNEQFF.